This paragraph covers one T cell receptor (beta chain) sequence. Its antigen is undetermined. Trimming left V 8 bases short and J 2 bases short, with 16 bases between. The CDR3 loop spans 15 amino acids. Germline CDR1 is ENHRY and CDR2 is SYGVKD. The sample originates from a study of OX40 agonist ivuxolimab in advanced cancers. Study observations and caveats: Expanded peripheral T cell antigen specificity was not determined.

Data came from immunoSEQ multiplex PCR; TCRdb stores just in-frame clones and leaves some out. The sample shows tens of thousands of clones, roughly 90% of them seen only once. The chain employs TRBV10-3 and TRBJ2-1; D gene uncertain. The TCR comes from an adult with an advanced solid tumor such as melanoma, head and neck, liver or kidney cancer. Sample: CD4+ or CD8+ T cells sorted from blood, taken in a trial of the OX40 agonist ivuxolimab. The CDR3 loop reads CAISGGLTPYNEQFF. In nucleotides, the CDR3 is TGTGCCATCTCGGGCGGATTAACCCCCTACAATGAGCAGTTCTTC.